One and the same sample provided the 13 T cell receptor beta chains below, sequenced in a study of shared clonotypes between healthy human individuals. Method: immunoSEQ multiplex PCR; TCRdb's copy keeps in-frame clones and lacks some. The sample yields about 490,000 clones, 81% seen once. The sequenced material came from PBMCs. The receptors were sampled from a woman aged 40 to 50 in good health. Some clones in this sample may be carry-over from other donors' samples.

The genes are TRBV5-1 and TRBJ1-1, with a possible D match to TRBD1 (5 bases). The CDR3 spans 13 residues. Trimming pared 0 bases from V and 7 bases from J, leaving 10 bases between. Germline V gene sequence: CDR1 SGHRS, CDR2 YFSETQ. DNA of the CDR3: TGCGCCAGCAGCTTGGCCCAGGGAAGTGAAGCTTTCTTT. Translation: CASSLAQGSEAFF.

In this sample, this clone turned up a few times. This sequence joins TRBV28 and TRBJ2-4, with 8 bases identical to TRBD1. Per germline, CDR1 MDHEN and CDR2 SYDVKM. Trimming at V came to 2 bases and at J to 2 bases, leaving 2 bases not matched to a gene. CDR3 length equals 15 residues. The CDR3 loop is CASSLGTGTKNIQYF. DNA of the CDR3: TGTGCCAGCAGTTTAGGGACAGGAACCAAAAACATTCAGTACTTC.

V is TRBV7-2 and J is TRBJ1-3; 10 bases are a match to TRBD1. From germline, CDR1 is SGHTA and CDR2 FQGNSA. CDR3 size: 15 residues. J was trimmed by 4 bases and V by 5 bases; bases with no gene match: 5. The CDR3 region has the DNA TGTGCCAGCAGCCGGGGACAGGGGAAAGGAAACACCATATATTTT. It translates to CASSRGQGKGNTIYF.

CDR3 coding DNA: TGTGCCAGCAGTTTAAACGGTTTTGGCTACACCTTC. Translated: CASSLNGFGYTF. This rearrangement joins TRBV28 to TRBJ1-2; D ambiguous. The CDR3 is made up of 12 amino acids. V was clipped by 2 bases and J by 7 bases, with 8 bases between them. The germline CDR1 and CDR2 sequences are MDHEN and SYDVKM.

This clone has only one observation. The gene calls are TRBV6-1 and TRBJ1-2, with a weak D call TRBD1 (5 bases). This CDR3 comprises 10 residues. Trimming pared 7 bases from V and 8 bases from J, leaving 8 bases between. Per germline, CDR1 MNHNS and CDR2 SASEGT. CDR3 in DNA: TGTGCCAGCACAGGGTCCGGCTACACCTTC. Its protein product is CASTGSGYTF.

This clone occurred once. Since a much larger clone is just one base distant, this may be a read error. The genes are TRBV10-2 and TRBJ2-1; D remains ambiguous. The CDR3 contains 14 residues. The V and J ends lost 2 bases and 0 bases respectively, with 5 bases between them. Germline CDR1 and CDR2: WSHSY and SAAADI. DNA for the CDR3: TGCGCCAGCAGTGAGATGAGCTCCTACAATGAGCAGTTCTTC. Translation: CASSEMSSYNEQFF.

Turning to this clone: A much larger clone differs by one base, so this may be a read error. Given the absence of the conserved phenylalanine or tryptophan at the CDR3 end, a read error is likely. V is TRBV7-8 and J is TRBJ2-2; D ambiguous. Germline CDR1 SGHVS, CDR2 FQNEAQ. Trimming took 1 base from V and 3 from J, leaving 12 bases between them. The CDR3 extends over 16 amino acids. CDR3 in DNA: TGTGCCAGCAGCTTAGTTTCAGGCCAATACACCGGGGAGCTGTTTTCT. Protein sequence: CASSLVSGQYTGELFS.

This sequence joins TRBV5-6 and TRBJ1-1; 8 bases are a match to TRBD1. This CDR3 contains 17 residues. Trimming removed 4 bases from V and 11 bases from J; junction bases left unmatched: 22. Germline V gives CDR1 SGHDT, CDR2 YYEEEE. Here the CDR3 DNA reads TGTGCCAGCAGCATCAGGAGGACAGGGAATATTTCAAGTAAGGCTTTCTTT. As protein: CASSIRRTGNISSKAFF.

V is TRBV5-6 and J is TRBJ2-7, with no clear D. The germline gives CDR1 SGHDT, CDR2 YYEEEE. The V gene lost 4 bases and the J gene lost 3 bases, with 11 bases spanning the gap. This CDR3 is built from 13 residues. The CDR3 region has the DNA TGTGCCAGCAGCACGGTTGAGAGCTACGAGCAGTACTTC. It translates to CASSTVESYEQYF. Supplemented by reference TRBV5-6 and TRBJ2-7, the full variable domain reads DAGVTQSPTHLIKTRGQQVTLRCSPKSGHDTVSWYQQALGQGPQFIFQYYEEEERQRGNFPDRFSGHQFPNYSSELNVNALLLGDSALYLCASSTVESYEQYFGPGTRLTVT.

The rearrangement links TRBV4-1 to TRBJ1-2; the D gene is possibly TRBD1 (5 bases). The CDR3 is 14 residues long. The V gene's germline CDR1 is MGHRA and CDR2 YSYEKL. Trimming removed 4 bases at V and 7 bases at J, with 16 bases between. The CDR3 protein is CASSPGTAAGGYTF. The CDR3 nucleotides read TGCGCCAGCAGCCCTGGGACCGCCGCTGGTGGCTACACCTTC.

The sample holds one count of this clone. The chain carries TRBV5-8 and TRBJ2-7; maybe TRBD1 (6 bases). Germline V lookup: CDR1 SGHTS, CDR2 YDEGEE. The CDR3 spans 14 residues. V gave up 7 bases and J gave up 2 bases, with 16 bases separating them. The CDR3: CASGKGDIAYEQYF. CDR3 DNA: TGTGCCAGCGGGAAAGGGGACATAGCCTACGAGCAGTACTTC.

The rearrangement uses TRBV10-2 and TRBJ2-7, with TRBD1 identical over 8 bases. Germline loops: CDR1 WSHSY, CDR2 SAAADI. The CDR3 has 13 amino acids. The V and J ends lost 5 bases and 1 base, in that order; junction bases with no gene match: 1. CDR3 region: CASSRQGSYEQYF. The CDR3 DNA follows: TGCGCCAGCAGTAGACAGGGGTCCTACGAGCAGTACTTC.

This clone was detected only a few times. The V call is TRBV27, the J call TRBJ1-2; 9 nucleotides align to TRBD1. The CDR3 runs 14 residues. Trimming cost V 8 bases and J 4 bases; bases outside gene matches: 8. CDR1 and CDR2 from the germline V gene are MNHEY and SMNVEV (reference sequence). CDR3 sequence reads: CASSQSGQGYGYTF. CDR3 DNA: TGTGCCAGCTCCCAGTCGGGACAGGGCTATGGCTACACCTTC.